These 11 T cell receptor beta chains came from one sample sequenced in a study of blood T cell repertoires in COVID-19 (dated by TCRdb to about 2020). The method was the immunoSEQ multiplex PCR assay. The immuneACCESS repertoire file appears here via TCRdb, limited to in-frame rearrangements. These files lack a portion of the clones; in checked studies, under half of the deficit traces to unresolved V genes, and the cause of the others is not known. In this sample the table shows about 220,000 clones, around three quarters of which occur a single time. The ten largest clones represent around 7.7% of the sample. Sequencing was carried out using peripheral blood. These receptors all stem from an older woman with acute or convalescent COVID-19.

The gene calls are TRBV19 and TRBJ1-6; D not resolved. Between the trimmed V and J ends, which lost 3 bases and 5 bases, there was a span of 11 bases. The CDR3 consists of 15 residues. Looked up from germline, CDR1 is LNHDA and CDR2 is SQIVND (reference sequence). The CDR3 DNA reads as TGTGCCAGTAGTATCGGGATGATTAATAATTCACCCCTCCACTTT. Encoded protein: CASSIGMINNSPLHF.

This clone was seen just once. The chain combines TRBV30 with TRBJ2-1; D may be TRBD2 (5 bases). The germline V and J ends were trimmed by 2 bases and 0 bases, with 11 bases remaining between them. This CDR3 is built from 15 residues. The germline gives CDR1 GTSNPN, CDR2 SVGIG (reference sequence). The CDR3 region is CAWSKRLVSYNEQFF. As DNA, the CDR3 is TGTGCCTGGAGTAAGCGGCTGGTCTCCTACAATGAGCAGTTCTTC.

A remark on this clone: Mismatch with germline at one junction end may stem from a read error. The chain has TRBV7-2 and TRBJ2-2; TRBD2 matches at 10 bases. This CDR3 is built from 16 residues. Germline CDR1 reads SGHTA; CDR2 reads FQGNSA. CDR3 sequence (DNA): TGTGCCAGCAGCCTAGCCGGGACTAGCGTTCCCGGGGAGCTGTTTTTT. Translating it yields CASSLAGTSVPGELFF.

The rearrangement links TRBV24-1 to TRBJ2-1, with 8 positions matching TRBD2. Germline CDR1 and CDR2: KGHDR and SFDVKD. This CDR3 has 19 residues. V was pared by 0 bases and J by 2 bases, with 11 bases of the junction left unmatched. The CDR3 loop is CATSDLPWSSGVPYNEQFF. The CDR3 coding sequence is TGTGCCACCAGTGATTTGCCCTGGAGTAGCGGGGTACCCTACAATGAGCAGTTCTTC.

The chain has TRBV18 and TRBJ2-5, with 9 bases lining up with TRBD1. The germline V gene has CDR1 KGHSH and CDR2 LQKENI. This CDR3 is 14 amino acids long. Trimming cost V 3 bases and J 6 bases; bases outside gene matches: 5. The CDR3 here is CASSPGQGKKTQYF. The CDR3 bases are TGTGCCAGCTCACCGGGACAGGGAAAAAAGACCCAGTACTTC.

The CDR3 nucleotides read TGCGCCAGCAGCCTCTACGGTATGAACACTGAAGCTTTCTTT. Amino acid sequence: CASSLYGMNTEAFF. V gene TRBV5-1 combines with J gene TRBJ1-1; no definite D call. V gave up 4 bases and J gave up 0 bases, with 10 bases separating them. From germline, CDR1 is SGHRS and CDR2 YFSETQ. The CDR3 is made up of 14 amino acids.

J is TRBJ2-5 and V is TRBV24-1; 8 positions agree with TRBD2. Trimming cost V 2 bases and J 7 bases; bases outside gene matches: 8. CDR3 length: 15 residues. Germline V gives CDR1 KGHDR, CDR2 SFDVKD. The DNA for the CDR3 is TGTGCCACCAGTGATTCCCGCACGGCGGGGGGGACCCAGTACTTC. It is translated as CATSDSRTAGGTQYF.

This clone was seen only once. The chain combines TRBV6-2 or TRBV6-3 with TRBJ2-7; TRBD1 matches 7 bases. Per the germline V gene, CDR1 is MNHEY and CDR2 is SVGEGT. The CDR3 extends over 14 amino acids. V gave up 4 bases and J gave up 7 bases; unmatched junction bases: 10. The CDR3 sequence: CASSSPQGSWEQYF. CDR3 nucleotides: TGTGCCAGCAGTTCGCCACAGGGGTCTTGGGAGCAGTACTTC.

The J gene is TRBJ1-2, the V gene TRBV5-1, with TRBD1 matching 7 bases. The V gene end was trimmed by 3 bases and the J gene end by 4 bases; junction bases not matched to a gene: 9. The CDR3 totals 15 residues. Germline CDR1 and CDR2: SGHRS and YFSETQ. The CDR3 coding sequence is TGCGCCAGCAGCTCAGGGACAGACAGTATCTATGGCTACACCTTC. Translation: CASSSGTDSIYGYTF.

Only a few counts were recorded for this clone. The chain is built from TRBV30 and TRBJ1-3; D is undetermined. CDR1 is GTSNPN and CDR2 is SVGIG in the germline V gene (reference sequence). This CDR3 is 15 amino acids long. Trimming shortened V by 0 bases and J by 2 bases, and 11 bases separated the two germline ends. CDR3 amino acids: CAWSVRGLPGNTIYF. The CDR3 bases are TGTGCCTGGAGTGTACGCGGGCTCCCTGGAAACACCATATATTTT. The full variable domain, in which reference TRBV30 and TRBJ1-3 provide the parts outside the CDR3, is SQTIHQWPATLVQPVGSPLSLECTVEGTSNPNLYWYRQAAGRGLQLLFYSVGIGQISSEVPQNLSASRPQDRQFILSSKKLLLSDSGFYLCAWSVRGLPGNTIYFGEGSWLTVV.

CDR3 protein: CASSSGGGRQETQYF. The CDR3 DNA is TGTGCCAGCAGCTCGGGCGGGGGCCGCCAAGAGACCCAGTACTTC. This chain connects TRBV11-1 to TRBJ2-5, with D possibly TRBD2 on 7 matching bases. This CDR3 spans 15 amino acids. Germline lookup yields CDR1 SGHAT and CDR2 FQDESV (reference sequence). V lost 4 bases and J 1 base, leaving 13 bases between the germline ends.